The 22 T cell receptor beta chains presented below share a single source sample, sequenced in a study of OX40 agonist ivuxolimab in advanced cancers. Generated by immunoSEQ multiplex PCR, the TCRdb table keeps only in-frame clones and is missing some. The data show just over 90,000 clones, roughly 90% seen once. The sample in question was CD4+ or CD8+ T cells sorted from blood, obtained in a trial of the OX40 agonist ivuxolimab. The receptors stem from an adult with an advanced solid tumor such as melanoma, head and neck, liver or kidney cancer.

The J gene is TRBJ1-5, the V gene TRBV4-3, with 8 bases identical to TRBD1. This CDR3 spans 15 amino acids. The germline gives CDR1 LGHNA, CDR2 YSLEER. J lost 7 bases, V lost 0 bases, and 5 bases had no gene match. CDR3 bases: TGCGCCAGCAGCCAAGACAAAGGACAGGGCCAGCCCCAGCATTTT. As protein: CASSQDKGQGQPQHF.

CDR3 loop: CAISGTGGDGYTF. In DNA form, the CDR3 reads TGTGCCATCAGTGGCACAGGGGGTGACGGCTACACCTTC. This rearrangement joins TRBV10-3 to TRBJ1-2, with TRBD1 matching 8 bases. The CDR3 is 13 amino acids. V lost 4 bases, J lost 8 bases, and 6 bases stayed unmatched. Germline V gene data show CDR1 as ENHRY and CDR2 as SYGVKD.

This clone was seen only a few times. The rearrangement uses TRBV7-2 and TRBJ2-7, with 9 nucleotides matching TRBD2. The germline CDR1 and CDR2 sequences are SGHTA and FQGNSA. CDR3 size: 16 residues. The junction had 9 bases not matched to a gene; V was cut back by 1 base and J by 5 bases. The CDR3 DNA follows: TGTGCCAGCAGCTTAGGTAGCGGGAGTCTCAAGGACGAGCAGTACTTC. It encodes CASSLGSGSLKDEQYF.

This clone was found a few times. The chain is built from TRBV30 and TRBJ1-1, with 11 bases identical to TRBD1. The V and J ends lost 1 base and 7 bases, in that order; junction bases with no gene match: 5. The V gene's germline CDR1 is GTSNPN and CDR2 SVGIG (reference sequence). This CDR3 spans 14 amino acids. The CDR3 sequence is CAWSGTGGWGEAFF. In DNA form, the CDR3 reads TGTGCCTGGAGTGGGACAGGGGGCTGGGGTGAAGCTTTCTTT.

A single count supports this clone. Other DNA sequences within the sample encode an identical CDR3. The J gene is TRBJ2-1, the V gene TRBV9; no definite D call. Germline CDR1 SGDLS, CDR2 YYNGEE. The CDR3 loop spans 15 amino acids. V lost 0 bases, J lost 6 bases, and 13 bases lay in between. CDR3 DNA sequence: TGTGCCAGCAGCGTAGGGACCCCGCTTTTCAATGAGCAGTTCTTC. This translates into CASSVGTPLFNEQFF.

The J gene is TRBJ2-5, the V gene TRBV5-8; 8 nucleotides match TRBD1. J lost 1 base, V lost 0 bases, and 2 bases had no gene match. The CDR3 has 15 residues. Per the germline V gene, CDR1 is SGHTS and CDR2 is YDEGEE. CDR3 protein: CASSLEDRVQETQYF. CDR3 nucleotides: TGTGCCAGCAGCTTGGAGGACAGGGTCCAAGAGACCCAGTACTTC.

This clone was counted once. The chain has TRBV10-3 and TRBJ1-3; 11 nucleotides match TRBD1. This CDR3 is built from 16 residues. V lost 2 bases, J lost 4 bases, and 4 bases stayed unmatched. CDR1 and CDR2 from the germline V gene are ENHRY and SYGVKD. CDR3 region: CAISEVGQGDGNTIYF. The CDR3, as DNA: TGTGCCATCAGTGAGGTGGGACAGGGGGACGGAAACACCATATATTTT.

V is TRBV6-5 and J is TRBJ1-1, with unresolved D. V lost 2 bases and J lost 5, with 12 bases in between. CDR1 MNHEY and CDR2 SVGAGI come from the germline V gene. The CDR3 extends over 14 amino acids. The CDR3 nucleotides are TGTGCCAGCAGTTACGCGGGCCTAGGGACTGAAGCTTTCTTT. Translated: CASSYAGLGTEAFF.

The rearrangement links TRBV5-4 to TRBJ2-1, with 7 bases lining up with TRBD2. This CDR3 is built from 18 residues. The germline CDR1 and CDR2 sequences are SGHNT and YYREEE (reference sequence). V trimming: 0 bases; J trimming: 2 bases; junction bases outside the gene matches: 11. The CDR3 loop reads CASSLDGRLADPYNEQFF. CDR3 bases: TGTGCCAGCAGCTTGGATGGTAGGCTAGCGGATCCCTACAATGAGCAGTTCTTC.

This clone was seen once. The chain joins TRBV6-6 to TRBJ1-5; the D is unclear. The V end lost 3 bases, the J end lost 0 bases, and 9 bases lay between the germline ends. Germline assignment: CDR1 MNHNY and CDR2 SVGAGI (reference sequence). CDR3 length: 15 residues. The CDR3: CASSYTGNSNQPQHF. The CDR3 DNA follows: TGTGCCAGCAGTTATACCGGAAATAGCAATCAGCCCCAGCATTTT.

The chain carries TRBV9 and TRBJ2-2; no clear D. The CDR3 runs 12 residues. The V end was cut by 4 bases, the J end by 5 bases, with 6 bases between. The germline gives CDR1 SGDLS, CDR2 YYNGEE. In DNA form, the CDR3 reads TGTGCCAGCAGCCTTAGTACCGGGGAGCTGTTTTTT. Translation: CASSLSTGELFF.

The chain carries TRBV13 and TRBJ2-1; D possibly corresponds to TRBD2 (10 bases). The CDR3 is made up of 18 amino acids. Germline V CDR1 and CDR2: PRHDT, FYEKMQ (reference sequence). Trimming left V 3 bases short and J 10 bases short, with 28 bases between. In DNA form, the CDR3 reads TGTGCCAGCAGCTTTACAGGGGGCTGGGAGCGGGAGGGCCGCGAGCAGTTCTTC. It encodes CASSFTGGWEREGREQFF.

Written as DNA, the CDR3 is TGTGCCAGCAGCCTGATTTCCGGGGCCCGTTCCTACGAGCAGTACTTC. Translation: CASSLISGARSYEQYF. The V call is TRBV27, the J call TRBJ2-7; D tentatively reads TRBD1 or TRBD2 (5 bases each). V lost 6 bases and J 1 base, leaving 19 bases between the germline ends. Germline CDR1 and CDR2: MNHEY and SMNVEV (reference sequence). CDR3 length: 16 residues.

The chain is built from TRBV9 and TRBJ2-7; TRBD2 agrees at 9 bases. This CDR3 has 15 amino acids. The V gene's germline CDR1 is SGDLS and CDR2 YYNGEE. V dropped 3 bases and J dropped 3; count of bases not matched to a gene: 7. CDR3 nucleotide sequence: TGTGCCAGCAGCGGGGCGGGGGGGGATCGCTACGAGCAGTACTTC. Translation: CASSGAGGDRYEQYF.

V gene TRBV12-5 combines with J gene TRBJ2-7, with TRBD2 matching 15 bases. Germline lookup yields CDR1 LGHNT and CDR2 FRNRAP. The CDR3 totals 20 residues. The V and J ends lost 5 bases and 5 bases, in that order; junction bases with no gene match: 19. The CDR3 loop reads CASGIETGTSGRPVRNEQYF. The CDR3 DNA reads TGTGCTAGTGGTATCGAAACCGGGACTAGCGGGAGGCCCGTTCGGAACGAGCAGTACTTC.

The rearrangement uses TRBV5-6 and TRBJ2-6; D tentatively fits TRBD1 or TRBD2 (5 bases each). Trimming left V 5 bases short and J 0 bases short, with 12 bases between. The length of the CDR3 is 16 residues. CDR1 is SGHDT, CDR2 YYEEEE, per germline. CDR3 region: CASSRDADSGANVLTF. DNA of the CDR3: TGTGCCAGCAGTCGGGACGCGGACTCTGGGGCCAACGTCCTGACTTTC. Full variable domain (rest looked up from reference TRBV5-6 and TRBJ2-6): DAGVTQSPTHLIKTRGQQVTLRCSPKSGHDTVSWYQQALGQGPQFIFQYYEEEERQRGNFPDRFSGHQFPNYSSELNVNALLLGDSALYLCASSRDADSGANVLTFGAGSRLTVL.

The chain is built from TRBV19 and TRBJ2-2; no clear D gene. This CDR3 region has 15 residues. V was trimmed by 3 bases and J by 8 bases, leaving 16 bases between them. The germline V gene encodes CDR1 LNHDA and CDR2 SQIVND (reference sequence). The CDR3 loop reads CASSIVGGRAGELFF. CDR3 bases: TGTGCCAGTAGTATTGTGGGCGGTCGGGCTGGGGAGCTGTTTTTT.

A single count supports this clone. The J gene is TRBJ2-1, the V gene TRBV7-9; perhaps TRBD1 as D (5 bases). The ends were cut back, 5 bases at V and 1 base at J, with 15 bases in the middle. Germline V CDR1 and CDR2: SEHNR, FQNEAQ (reference sequence). The CDR3 is made up of 16 amino acids. The CDR3: CASSPILGVSYNEQFF. CDR3 coding DNA: TGTGCCAGCAGCCCGATCCTAGGGGTATCCTACAATGAGCAGTTCTTC.

This chain uses TRBV25-1 with TRBJ2-5; D could derive from TRBD1 or TRBD2 (5 bases each). The germline V gene encodes CDR1 MGHDK and CDR2 SYGVNS. CDR3 size: 13 residues. V lost 7 bases and J 5 bases, leaving 14 bases between the germline ends. The CDR3 loop is CASMGRLTETQYF. The CDR3 nucleotides read TGTGCCAGCATGGGACGGCTTACGGAGACCCAGTACTTC.

This clone is a singleton in its sample. This chain links TRBV11-2 with TRBJ2-7, with 8 bases identical to TRBD1. This CDR3 comprises 16 residues. Germline CDR1 and CDR2: SGHAT and FQNNGV. Trimming at V came to 5 bases and at J to 7 bases, leaving 16 bases not matched to a gene. The CDR3 is CASSINQGAQGWEQYF. CDR3 nucleotides: TGTGCCAGCAGCATCAACCAGGGGGCGCAGGGATGGGAGCAGTACTTC.

This chain connects TRBV28 to TRBJ1-5; TRBD1 matches at 8 bases. CDR1 MDHEN and CDR2 SYDVKM come from the germline V gene. This CDR3 has 14 residues. The trim removed 9 bases at V and 1 base at J, leaving 5 bases unmatched. The DNA for the CDR3 is TGTGCCAGTTCAGGGGGCCAAAGCAATCAGCCCCAGCATTTT. It specifies CASSGGQSNQPQHF.

This chain connects TRBV19 to TRBJ2-7, with 8 bases lining up with TRBD1. The CDR3 loop spans 15 amino acids. Trimming took 1 base from V and 2 from J; bases not matched to a gene: 4. The germline V gene has CDR1 LNHDA and CDR2 SQIVND (reference sequence). The CDR3: CASSIGDRPAYEQYF. As DNA, the CDR3 is TGTGCCAGTAGTATAGGGGACAGGCCGGCCTACGAGCAGTACTTC.